This TCR beta chain came from a study of shared clonotypes between healthy human individuals. Whole-study findings and limits: The authors expected sequencing depth to affect clonotype sharing among donors. The sharing of approximately 4.6% of naive CD4 clonotypes was seen across a handful of donors.

Original processing methods: Filtering differed, since immunoSEQ gave only junction sequences and no quality scores. Some clones are missing from TCRdb's copy, which holds only in-frame ones; the method was immunoSEQ multiplex PCR. V, J and clone size are taken as reported in that table, and D and trimming were inferred from the DNA itself. This table holds some 350,000 clones, less than 85% found once. This CDR3 spans 16 amino acids. Looked up from germline, CDR1 is MNHNY and CDR2 is SVGAGI (reference sequence). Trimming at V came to 2 bases and at J to 5 bases, leaving 5 bases not matched to a gene. This clone was observed once. Antigen specificity is unknown.

Source material: memory CD4+ T cells sorted from blood. Indicated subset: CD45RA-negative fraction. The sequence was obtained from a young man in good health. This chain joins TRBV6-6 and TRBJ2-2; 10 bases align to TRBD2. The CDR3 coding sequence is TGTGCCAGCAGTTACGGAGCTAGCGGGAGAACCGGGGAGCTGTTTTTT. This codes for CASSYGASGRTGELFF.